The present TCR beta chain was sequenced within a study of shared clonotypes between healthy human individuals. Looked up from germline, CDR1 is SGHTA and CDR2 is FQGTGA. The CDR3 contains 13 residues. V was trimmed by 4 bases and J by 0 bases, leaving 6 bases between them. The study's findings and limits: It was the few donors that limited the genetic and exposure-history diversity represented.

Of note for this clone: Its antigen is as yet unknown. This sample also contains other DNA sequences that code for the same CDR3.

Execution of the assay was at deep level. Profiling relied on immunoSEQ multiplex PCR, and the TCRdb table lists in-frame clones only, not all of them. The sample contains over a million clones, approximately 80% of which appear only once. The chain has TRBV7-3 and TRBJ1-1; no clear D gene. The material sequenced was memory CD4+ T cells from PBMCs. Subset given: CD45RA-negative fraction. The sequence came from a young man in good health. Some clones in this sample may be carry-over from other donors' samples. The CDR3 DNA follows: TGTGCCAGCAGCTCGAGCCTGAACACTGAAGCTTTCTTT. As protein: CASSSSLNTEAFF.